This passage covers 5 T cell receptor beta chains from one sample sequenced in a study of shared clonotypes between healthy human individuals. TCRdb's copy holds only in-frame clones and misses some; the assay was immunoSEQ multiplex PCR. Here the sample spans 1.6 million or so clones, approximately 97% being singletons. Sequenced input: naive CD4+ T cells sorted from blood. Subset: CD45RA+ positively selected. The receptors shown here come from a man aged 25 to 40 in good health.

The chain combines TRBV5-4 with TRBJ1-4; tentatively, D is TRBD1 (6 bases). The CDR3 covers 16 residues. CDR1 and CDR2 from the germline V gene are SGHNT and YYREEE (reference sequence). V lost 4 bases and J lost 2, with 15 bases in between. The CDR3 bases are TGTGCCAGCAGCGGAGGGGGTAGATCGACTAATGAAAAACTGTTTTTT. Protein sequence: CASSGGGRSTNEKLFF.

In its sample, this clone was seen once. The chain couples TRBV28 to TRBJ2-1, with 12 positions matching TRBD1. This CDR3 has 15 amino acids. The V gene's germline CDR1 is MDHEN and CDR2 SYDVKM. V shed 6 bases, J shed 8 bases, and the junction held 8 bases outside the gene matches. The CDR3 DNA reads as TGTGCCAGCAGCCGGGACAGGGGGCAAGGCGATGAGCAGTTCTTC. Protein product: CASSRDRGQGDEQFF.

Details on this clone: Other DNA sequences in this sample translate to the same CDR3. This chain connects TRBV9 to TRBJ2-5; TRBD2 matches 11 bases. Germline lookup yields CDR1 SGDLS and CDR2 YYNGEE. The CDR3 loop spans 14 amino acids. The trim removed 4 bases at V and 5 bases at J, leaving 4 bases unmatched. CDR3 sequence: CASSRTSGQETQYF. Here the CDR3 DNA reads TGTGCCAGCAGCCGGACTAGCGGGCAGGAGACCCAGTACTTC.

This chain uses TRBV4-1 with TRBJ2-3, with 7 bases aligning to TRBD2. The germline CDR1 and CDR2 sequences are MGHRA and YSYEKL. V dropped 3 bases and J dropped 9; count of bases not matched to a gene: 9. There are 14 residues in the CDR3. The CDR3 loop reads CASSQEAGVGTQYF. CDR3 sequence (DNA): TGCGCCAGCAGCCAGGAGGCGGGAGTTGGGACGCAGTATTTT.

This sequence joins TRBV5-1 and TRBJ2-7; TRBD1 might be the D (6 bases). This CDR3 is built from 17 residues. V dropped 0 bases and J dropped 3 bases, with 19 bases sitting between them. Per the germline V gene, CDR1 is SGHRS and CDR2 is YFSETQ. The CDR3 DNA reads as TGCGCCAGCAGCTTGGGACTTGCTGGGGGACAAAACTACGAGCAGTACTTC. Translation gives CASSLGLAGGQNYEQYF.